The rows below give T cell receptor beta chains drawn from one sample of a study of cytomegalovirus exposure and HLA in healthy donors. Here immunoSEQ multiplex PCR was the method, and the copy in TCRdb shows in-frame clones only, minus some. In the table there are around 140,000 clones, 65% to 85% of which are singletons. The sample was PBMCs. The receptors were gathered from a woman aged 18-30 years in good health and CMV-seronegative. Both conserved end residues are trimmed from each CDR3. Fields, in order: V gene, clone size, J gene, CDR3 protein. The size field is filled for only some rows; it gives once, few, many or a size class.

TRBV11-2	NA	TRBJ1-5	ASSLDLNQPQH
TRBV10-2	NA	TRBJ1-2	ATFLGHTGPEENGYT
TRBV6-1	few	TRBJ1-1	ASSDSLKAF
TRBV10-1	NA	TRBJ2-5	ASSPGGETQY
TRBV4-1	NA	TRBJ1-2	ASSQPTQAQGSYT
TRBV30	NA	TRBJ2-4	AWSSLGQGVKNIQY
TRBV13	NA	TRBJ1-2	ASFRAGHYGYT
TRBV11-2	NA	TRBJ2-3	ASSLDRTDTQY
TRBV5-4	NA	TRBJ2-2	ASSLTKTGELF
TRBV4-1	NA	TRBJ2-7	ASSQEGGRPYYEQY
TRBV30	NA	TRBJ2-7	AWDRAGHYEQY
TRBV2	NA	TRBJ1-5	ASRDRASNQPQH
TRBV6-1	NA	TRBJ2-7	ASSADRDEQY
TRBV15	NA	TRBJ1-5	ATSRAPFRGIVGNQPQH
TRBV10-3	NA	TRBJ1-1	AISGLRVGMNTEAF
TRBV5-4	NA	TRBJ2-3	ASRGRGDTDTQY
TRBV29-1	NA	TRBJ1-1	SVERDTVGTEAF
TRBV6-1	NA	TRBJ1-2	ASNEIQGAGYGYT
TRBV30	NA	TRBJ1-5	AWSATGGNFNQPQH
TRBV29-1	NA	TRBJ1-2	SVARDSGGYT
TRBV13	NA	TRBJ2-3	ASSPRGTSTDTQY
TRBV5-1	NA	TRBJ2-2	ASGYEGELF
TRBV30	once	TRBJ2-1	AWSWGEGPNNEQF
TRBV11-3	NA	TRBJ2-2	ASSLGGGPNTGELF
TRBV20-1	few	TRBJ1-1	SAGDRAAF
TRBV6-1	NA	TRBJ1-5	ASSGWQVGNQPQH
TRBV13	NA	TRBJ1-4	ASSIRKGLQEKLF
TRBV7-2	NA	TRBJ2-7	ASSLDASGYEQY
TRBV7-2	NA	TRBJ2-1	ASSLLAGGGNEQF
TRBV4-1	NA	TRBJ2-1	ASSQDPGQGANEQF
TRBV7-8	NA	TRBJ1-1	ASSLLGTGGTNTEAF
TRBV25-1	NA	TRBJ1-2	ASSERGQGYYGYT
TRBV29-1	few	TRBJ2-7	SVTGLAGLGRAYEQY
TRBV6-5	NA	TRBJ2-5	ASSYGQGGQTQY
TRBV27	NA	TRBJ2-1	ASSPGLAGGSNEQF
TRBV21-1	NA	TRBJ2-7	ASIQSEDSYYEQY
TRBV7-2	NA	TRBJ1-2	ASSRDREEGYT
TRBV30	NA	TRBJ1-4	AWRAGHGGWEKLF
TRBV27	NA	TRBJ2-1	ASSLTGVYNEQF
TRBV30	NA	TRBJ2-3	AWKWTGGTDTQY
TRBV30	once	TRBJ2-7	AWSFGTASYEQY
TRBV5-1	NA	TRBJ2-3	ASSFGTSGSTDTQY
TRBV5-4	NA	TRBJ1-5	ASSLGGQGDHQPQH
TRBV10-3	NA	TRBJ1-1	AISESGGGAF
TRBV6-4	NA	TRBJ2-7	ASSDVAGDYEQY
TRBV4-1	NA	TRBJ1-1	ASSQDFGTGNTEAF
TRBV29-1	NA	TRBJ2-4	SGLAKNIQY
TRBV7-9	NA	TRBJ1-2	ASRPPTGYGYT
TRBV27	NA	TRBJ2-7	ASSVGASYEQY
TRBV4-2	NA	TRBJ2-3	ASSQDRGRASGDTQY
TRBV6-1	NA	TRBJ2-5	ASTPTGSALGTQY
TRBV7-9	NA	TRBJ2-1	ASSYSMGGGGTNEQF
TRBV29-1	NA	TRBJ2-4	SVGVGQGVAAQY
TRBV6-5	once	TRBJ2-1	ASSRLPGEQF